This entry lists 3 T cell receptor beta chains sequenced from one sample in a study of blood T cell repertoires in COVID-19 (dated by TCRdb to 2018 to 2020). Library prep was done by the immunoSEQ multiplex PCR assay. The table was pulled from immuneACCESS by TCRdb, which kept in-frame rearrangements only. Such tables lose some clones; where checked, under half of the loss comes from unresolved V genes, and the rest has no known cause. In all, the sample holds roughly 260,000 clones, and approximately 87% of those were seen once. The ten top clones hold approximately 2.3% of the sample. Material: peripheral blood. The receptor source for this set is a woman aged 50 to 60 with acute or convalescent COVID-19.

The chain has TRBV24-1 and TRBJ2-1; 11 bases align to TRBD2. The germline V gene encodes CDR1 KGHDR and CDR2 SFDVKD. This CDR3 region has 17 residues. After removal of 4 bases from V and 0 bases from J, the junction contained 4 bases not matched to a gene. The CDR3 sequence: CATSDATSGSSYNEQFF. Here the CDR3 DNA reads TGTGCCACCAGTGACGCTACTAGCGGGAGCTCCTACAATGAGCAGTTCTTC.

The chain joins TRBV28 to TRBJ2-2, with D maybe TRBD1 (6 bases). Looked up from germline, CDR1 is MDHEN and CDR2 is SYDVKM. Trimming took 3 bases from V and 6 from J, leaving 8 bases between them. The CDR3 has 13 amino acids. The chain's CDR3 is CASSLAGAGELFF. DNA for the CDR3: TGTGCCAGCAGTTTGGCAGGGGCCGGGGAGCTGTTTTTT. The whole variable domain, filled in from reference TRBV28 and TRBJ2-2, reads DVKVTQSSRYLVKRTGEKVFLECVQDMDHENMFWYRQDPGLGLRLIYFSYDVKMKEKGDIPEGYSVSREKKERFSLILESASTNQTSMYLCASSLAGAGELFFGEGSRLTVL.

CDR3 DNA: TGCGCCAGCAGCCAACGACAGGCAAGAGACTATGGCTACACCTTC. It yields the protein CASSQRQARDYGYTF. V is TRBV4-3 and J is TRBJ1-2, with a possible D match to TRBD1 (6 bases). With 2 bases removed from V and 3 bases from J, the gap between germline ends came to 13 bases. CDR3 length: 15 residues. Germline V lookup: CDR1 LGHNA, CDR2 YSLEER.